The entry below describes one T cell receptor beta chain. Its target antigen remains unknown. No much larger clonotype is one base removed from it; base qualities were not supplied. The data were obtained in a study of blood T cell repertoires in COVID-19 (dated by TCRdb to 2020 to 2021). Regarding the study in general: Samples covering the acute and convalescent phases of COVID-19 were provided by collaborators in the United States, Italy and Spain. Samples were obtained from the ongoing ImmuneRACE study (first 160 participants) and from 1,254 subjects provided by 6 global collaborators. Deeply sampled blood TCRbeta repertoires from subjects exposed to, actively infected with, or recovered from COVID-19 were included in the dataset. A freely available public database, intended as a resource for researchers studying the immune response to SARS-CoV-2, is where the repertoires were released. Where available, HLA class I and class II types were taken from metadata supplied by the sample provider and were not determined by assay-based typing. A de-identified subject ID, COVID-19 status, age in years and sex were almost always included in the sample metadata. The prospective study material was composed of cDNA or gDNA derived from T cells, B-cell-depleted T cells, or PBMCs.

V lost 3 bases and J lost 7 bases, and the count of bases not matched to a germline gene is 8. From cysteine to phenylalanine, the CDR3 is 14 amino acids long. Of all the DNA, just the CDR3 is kept, 42 bases in frame from base 1. Reading the germline V gene gives CDR1 SQVTM and CDR2 ANQGSEA. TCRbeta CDR3 regions were amplified from genomic DNA using the immunoSEQ Assay, a bias-controlled multiplex PCR. The authors processed their data as follows. Nucleated cell counts per sample were estimated from amplification of reference gene primers within the assay. Sequence reads were collapsed and filtered to measure the absolute abundance of every unique TCRbeta CDR3 rearrangement. Productive Simpson clonality was computed per sample as the square root of Simpson's diversity index over productive rearrangements. The source is immuneACCESS, and TCRdb retained only in-frame sequences with V and J called. Part of the clones is not carried over; for the studies checked, unresolved V genes explain less than half of this, and the remainder is unexplained. Clonal size and the V and J genes are those of that table, whereas D and trimming came from the DNA. A total of around 200,000 clones appear in this sample, 83% of them only once. 8.5% to 10% of the sample rests with the top ten.

Results and caveats for the whole study, not just this receptor: The amount of clinical and demographic metadata varied by source and participant and was provided uncurated.

Each collaborating institution followed its own protocols to collect whole blood in K2EDTA tubes. For TCRbeta analysis, collaborator samples were shipped as frozen whole blood, as isolated PBMCs, or as DNA extracted from either sample type. The chain couples TRBV29-1 to TRBJ2-7; 11 central nucleotides agree with TRBD1. The clonotype originates from a man in his forties with active or convalescent COVID-19. Sample: peripheral blood. The DNA sequence is given as TGCAGCGTTGACTCCGGGACAGGGGGTTTTGAGCAGTACTTC. Translated, it reads CSVDSGTGGFEQYF.